Below are 5 T cell receptor beta chains sequenced from a single sample in a study of CD8 T cells in Susac syndrome. Random-hexamer reverse transcription was applied to roughly 0.45 to 1 ug RNA. TCRdb re-called the immunoSEQ multiplex PCR reads with MiXCR, one entry per CDR3 protein. The sample contains tens of thousands of distinct CDR3 sequences, about 91% of which appear only once. Sequenced sample: CD8+ T cells from PBMCs. Receptors originate from a human donor with multiple sclerosis.

The CDR3 bases are TGTGCCTGGAGTCCCGGGGCCGGATATGGCTACACCTTC. Its translation is CAWSPGAGYGYTF. The chain couples TRBV30 to TRBJ1-2; maybe TRBD1 (5 bases). Germline V gives CDR1 GTSNPN, CDR2 SVGIG (reference sequence). The CDR3 consists of 13 residues. Between the trimmed V and J ends, which lost 2 bases and 5 bases, there was a span of 12 bases.

J is TRBJ2-5 and V is TRBV12-3 or TRBV12-4, with a tentative D call TRBD1 (5 bases). Between the trimmed V and J ends, which lost 1 base and 5 bases, there was a span of 11 bases. This CDR3 comprises 14 residues. The CDR3 here is CASSLEQGWETQYF. In DNA form, the CDR3 reads TGTGCCAGCAGTTTAGAGCAGGGATGGGAGACCCAGTACTTC.

This chain connects TRBV28 to TRBJ2-7, with D possibly TRBD1 on 5 matching bases. Germline CDR1 and CDR2: MDHEN and SYDVKM. The CDR3 consists of 14 residues. V was trimmed by 6 bases and J by 2 bases, leaving 14 bases between them. CDR3 DNA: TGTGCCAGCAGCTTAAGGGGTCCCCCCTACGAGCAGTACTTC. As protein: CASSLRGPPYEQYF. The full variable domain, its missing parts supplied by reference TRBV28 and TRBJ2-7, is DVKVTQSSRYLVKRTGEKVFLECVQDMDHENMFWYRQDPGLGLRLIYFSYDVKMKEKGDIPEGYSVSREKKERFSLILESASTNQTSMYLCASSLRGPPYEQYFGPGTRLTVT.

J is TRBJ2-3 and V is TRBV6-2 or TRBV6-3; D not resolved. Deletions cut 2 bases from V and 4 bases from J, with 7 bases between. This CDR3 has 13 amino acids. Germline V CDR1 and CDR2: MNHEY, SVGEGT. For the CDR3, the DNA is TGTGCCAGCAGTTACAGTTACCCAGATACGCAGTATTTT. It encodes CASSYSYPDTQYF.

The CDR3: CASSFPAQGINTEAFF. CDR3 bases: TGTGCCAGCAGTTTCCCGGCTCAAGGGATTAACACTGAAGCTTTCTTT. The J gene is TRBJ1-1, the V gene TRBV28; D unclear. Trimming took 3 bases from V and 2 from J, leaving 16 bases between them. Per germline, CDR1 MDHEN and CDR2 SYDVKM. The CDR3 runs to 16 residues.